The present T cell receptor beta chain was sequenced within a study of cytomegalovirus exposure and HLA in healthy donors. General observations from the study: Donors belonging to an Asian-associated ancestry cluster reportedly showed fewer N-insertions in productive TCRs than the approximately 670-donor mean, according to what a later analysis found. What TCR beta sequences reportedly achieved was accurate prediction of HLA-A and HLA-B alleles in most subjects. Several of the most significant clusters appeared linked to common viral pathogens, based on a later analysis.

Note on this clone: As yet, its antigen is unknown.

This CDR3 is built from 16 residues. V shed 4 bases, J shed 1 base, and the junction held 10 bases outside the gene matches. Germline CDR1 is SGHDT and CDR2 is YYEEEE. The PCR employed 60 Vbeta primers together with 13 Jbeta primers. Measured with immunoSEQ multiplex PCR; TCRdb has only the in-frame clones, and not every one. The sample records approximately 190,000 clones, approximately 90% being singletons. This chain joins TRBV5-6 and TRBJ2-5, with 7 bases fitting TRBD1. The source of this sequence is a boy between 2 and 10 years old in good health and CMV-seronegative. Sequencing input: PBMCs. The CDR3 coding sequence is TGTGCCAGCAGCCCCCGGACAGGACAAGGCCAAGAGACCCAGTACTTC. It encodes CASSPRTGQGQETQYF. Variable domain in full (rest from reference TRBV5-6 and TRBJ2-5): DAGVTQSPTHLIKTRGQQVTLRCSPKSGHDTVSWYQQALGQGPQFIFQYYEEEERQRGNFPDRFSGHQFPNYSSELNVNALLLGDSALYLCASSPRTGQGQETQYFGPGTRLLVL.